This T cell receptor (beta chain) was obtained from a study of shared clonotypes between healthy human individuals. Donation came from healthy HIV-negative adults that had no recent acute infections or vaccinations. Germline lookup yields CDR1 SGHDT and CDR2 YYEEEE. Trimming pared 0 bases from V and 6 bases from J, leaving 10 bases between. The CDR3 length is 14 residues. The protocol was immunoSEQ multiplex PCR, while the TCRdb copy is restricted to in-frame clones and leaves out a portion. The data show about 2.4 million clones, with roughly 92% seen just once and over 0.12% held by the top ten. In this sample, this clone turned up once. The antigen remains unidentified. Study-wide findings and caveats: Naive subsets generally exceeded memory subsets in estimated richness.

The receptor was isolated from a man younger than 35 in good health. This rearrangement joins TRBV5-6 to TRBJ1-5; no reliable D call. Sequencing was carried out using naive CD4+ T cells sorted from blood. Subset in this sample: CD45RA+ positively selected. The CDR3, as DNA: TGTGCCAGCAGCTTGGAAGGGTTTAGTCAGCCCCAGCATTTT. As protein: CASSLEGFSQPQHF. The variable domain in full, completed from reference TRBV5-6 and TRBJ1-5, reads DAGVTQSPTHLIKTRGQQVTLRCSPKSGHDTVSWYQQALGQGPQFIFQYYEEEERQRGNFPDRFSGHQFPNYSSELNVNALLLGDSALYLCASSLEGFSQPQHFGDGTRLSIL.